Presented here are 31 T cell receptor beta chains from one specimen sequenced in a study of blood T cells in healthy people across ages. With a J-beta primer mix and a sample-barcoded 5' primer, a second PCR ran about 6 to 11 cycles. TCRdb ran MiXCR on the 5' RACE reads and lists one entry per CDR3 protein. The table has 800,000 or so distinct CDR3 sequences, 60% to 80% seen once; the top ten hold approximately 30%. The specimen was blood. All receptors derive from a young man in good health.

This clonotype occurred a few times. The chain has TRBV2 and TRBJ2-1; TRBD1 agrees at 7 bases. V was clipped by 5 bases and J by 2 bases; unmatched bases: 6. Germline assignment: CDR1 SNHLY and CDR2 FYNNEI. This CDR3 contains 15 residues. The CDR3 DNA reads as TGTGCCAGCAGTACCTCGAGGGGGCCCTACAATGAGCAGTTCTTC. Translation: CASSTSRGPYNEQFF.

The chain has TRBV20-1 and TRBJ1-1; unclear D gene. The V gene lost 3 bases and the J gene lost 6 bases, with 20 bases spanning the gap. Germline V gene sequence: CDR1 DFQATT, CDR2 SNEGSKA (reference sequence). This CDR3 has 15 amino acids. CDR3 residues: CSASRPAGKSAEAFF. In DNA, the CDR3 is TGCAGTGCTAGCAGACCTGCGGGTAAGAGTGCTGAAGCTTTCTTT.

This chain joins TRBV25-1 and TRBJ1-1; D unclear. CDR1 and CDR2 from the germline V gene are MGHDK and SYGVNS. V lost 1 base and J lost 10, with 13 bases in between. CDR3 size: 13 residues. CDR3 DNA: TGTGCCAGCAGTGAATTTGAGGGCGTAGGAGCTTTCTTT. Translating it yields CASSEFEGVGAFF.

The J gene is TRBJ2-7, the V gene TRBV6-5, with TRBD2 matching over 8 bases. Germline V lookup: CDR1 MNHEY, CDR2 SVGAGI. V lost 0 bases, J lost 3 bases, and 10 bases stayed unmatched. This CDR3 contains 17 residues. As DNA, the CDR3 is TGTGCCAGCAGTTACTCGAGAAAGCGGGGGTCCTACTACGAGCAGTACTTC. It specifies CASSYSRKRGSYYEQYF.

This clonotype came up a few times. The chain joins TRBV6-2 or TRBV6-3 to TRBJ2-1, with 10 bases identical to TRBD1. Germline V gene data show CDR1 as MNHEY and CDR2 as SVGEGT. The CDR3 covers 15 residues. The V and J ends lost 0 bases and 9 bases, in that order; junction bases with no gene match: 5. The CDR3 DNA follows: TGTGCCAGCAGTTACTCCGGGACAGGGGAAGCTGAGCAGTTCTTC. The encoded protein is CASSYSGTGEAEQFF.

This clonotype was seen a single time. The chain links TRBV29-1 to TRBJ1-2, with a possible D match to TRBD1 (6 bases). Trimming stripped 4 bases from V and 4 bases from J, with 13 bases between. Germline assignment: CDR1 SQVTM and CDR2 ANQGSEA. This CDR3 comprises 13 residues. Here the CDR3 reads CSVVGGLGYGYTF. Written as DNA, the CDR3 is TGCAGCGTTGTAGGGGGGCTCGGCTATGGCTACACCTTC.

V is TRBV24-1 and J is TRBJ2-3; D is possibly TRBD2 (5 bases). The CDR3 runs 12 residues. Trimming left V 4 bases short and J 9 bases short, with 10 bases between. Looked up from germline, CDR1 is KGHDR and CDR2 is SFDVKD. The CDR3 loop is CATSDGEGTQYF. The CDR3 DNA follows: TGTGCCACCAGTGACGGTGAGGGAACGCAGTATTTT.

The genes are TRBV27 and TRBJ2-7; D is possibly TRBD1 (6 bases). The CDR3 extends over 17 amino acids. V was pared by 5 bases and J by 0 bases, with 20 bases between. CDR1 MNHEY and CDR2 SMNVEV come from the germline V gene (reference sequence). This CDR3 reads CASSRNPGTMSSYEQYF. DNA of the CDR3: TGTGCCAGCAGTAGAAACCCCGGGACAATGAGCTCCTACGAGCAGTACTTC.

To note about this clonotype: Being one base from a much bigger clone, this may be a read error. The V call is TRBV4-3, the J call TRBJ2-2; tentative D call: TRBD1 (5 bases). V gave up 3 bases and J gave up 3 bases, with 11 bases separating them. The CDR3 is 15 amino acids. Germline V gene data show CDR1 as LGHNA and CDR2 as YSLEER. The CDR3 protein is CASSQSSRDTGELFF. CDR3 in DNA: TGCGCCAGCAGCCAGTCATCCAGGGACACCGGGGAGCTGTTTTTT.

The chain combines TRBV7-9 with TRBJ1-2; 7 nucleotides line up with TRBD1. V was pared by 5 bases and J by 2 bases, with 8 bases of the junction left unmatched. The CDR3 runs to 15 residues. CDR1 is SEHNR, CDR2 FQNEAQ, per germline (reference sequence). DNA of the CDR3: TGTGCCAGCAGCCGGGGGACAGCACTAAACTATGGCTACACCTTC. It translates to CASSRGTALNYGYTF.

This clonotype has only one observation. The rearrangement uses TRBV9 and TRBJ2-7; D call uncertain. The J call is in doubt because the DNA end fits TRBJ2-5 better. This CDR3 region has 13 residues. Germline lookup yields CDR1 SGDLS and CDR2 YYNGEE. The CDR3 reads CASSVGPEETQYF. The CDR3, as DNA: TGTGCCAGCAGCGTAGGTCCGGAGGAGACCCAGTACTTC.

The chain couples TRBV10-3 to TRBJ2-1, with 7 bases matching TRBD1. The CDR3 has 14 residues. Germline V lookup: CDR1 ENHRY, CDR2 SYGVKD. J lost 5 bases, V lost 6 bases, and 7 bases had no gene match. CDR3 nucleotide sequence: TGTGCCATCAGCTTCGGGACAGAAGACAATGAGCAGTTCTTC. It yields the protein CAISFGTEDNEQFF.

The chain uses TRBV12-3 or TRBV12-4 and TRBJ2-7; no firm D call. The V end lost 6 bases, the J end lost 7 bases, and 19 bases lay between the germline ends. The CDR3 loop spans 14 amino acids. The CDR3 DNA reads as TGTGCCAGCAGCCAGGATGCTGGGCTGGGGGAGCAGTACTTC. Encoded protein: CASSQDAGLGEQYF.

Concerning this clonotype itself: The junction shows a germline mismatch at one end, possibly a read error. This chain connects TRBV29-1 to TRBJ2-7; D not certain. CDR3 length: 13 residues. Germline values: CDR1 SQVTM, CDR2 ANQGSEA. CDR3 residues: CSGEDHEFYEQYF. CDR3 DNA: TGCAGCGGTGAAGATCATGAGTTCTACGAGCAGTACTTC.

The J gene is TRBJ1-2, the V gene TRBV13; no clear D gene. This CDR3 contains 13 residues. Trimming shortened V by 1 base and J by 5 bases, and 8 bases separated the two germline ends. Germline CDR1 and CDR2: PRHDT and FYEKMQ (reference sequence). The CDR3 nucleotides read TGTGCCAGCAGCTTAGCAGGTCTTTATGGCTACACCTTC. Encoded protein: CASSLAGLYGYTF.

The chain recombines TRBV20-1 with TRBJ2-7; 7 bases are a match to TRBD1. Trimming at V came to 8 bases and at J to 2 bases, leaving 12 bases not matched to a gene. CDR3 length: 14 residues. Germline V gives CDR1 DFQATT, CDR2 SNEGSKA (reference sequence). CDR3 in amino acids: CSFTGDGHPYEQYF. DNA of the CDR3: TGCAGTTTTACAGGGGACGGTCATCCCTACGAGCAGTACTTC.

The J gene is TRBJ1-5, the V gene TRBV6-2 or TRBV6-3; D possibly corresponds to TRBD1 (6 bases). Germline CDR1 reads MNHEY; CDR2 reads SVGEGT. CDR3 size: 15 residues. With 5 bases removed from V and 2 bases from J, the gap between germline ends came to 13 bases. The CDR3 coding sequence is TGTGCCAGCAGTCCTCAGACAGGACGCAATCAGCCCCAGCATTTT. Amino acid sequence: CASSPQTGRNQPQHF.

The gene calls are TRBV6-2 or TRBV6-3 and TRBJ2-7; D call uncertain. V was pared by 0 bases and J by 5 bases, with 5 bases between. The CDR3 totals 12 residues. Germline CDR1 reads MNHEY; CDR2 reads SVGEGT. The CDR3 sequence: CASSYSADEQYF. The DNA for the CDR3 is TGTGCCAGCAGTTACTCTGCAGACGAGCAGTACTTC.

Written as DNA, the CDR3 is TGTGCCAGCAGCCCCCGTGAAGGGAGAGGTTTTCAGCCCCAGCATTTT. Translating it yields CASSPREGRGFQPQHF. The gene calls are TRBV5-6 and TRBJ1-5; D is unresolved. Trimming cost V 4 bases and J 6 bases, with 20 bases left between them. The germline gives CDR1 SGHDT, CDR2 YYEEEE. CDR3 length: 16 amino acids.

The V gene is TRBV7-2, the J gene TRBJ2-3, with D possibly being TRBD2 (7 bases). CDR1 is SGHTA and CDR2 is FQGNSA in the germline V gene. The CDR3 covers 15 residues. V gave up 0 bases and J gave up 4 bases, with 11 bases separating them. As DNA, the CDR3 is TGTGCCAGCAGCTTAGCTGGGAGGGGGTCAGATACGCAGTATTTT. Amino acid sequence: CASSLAGRGSDTQYF.

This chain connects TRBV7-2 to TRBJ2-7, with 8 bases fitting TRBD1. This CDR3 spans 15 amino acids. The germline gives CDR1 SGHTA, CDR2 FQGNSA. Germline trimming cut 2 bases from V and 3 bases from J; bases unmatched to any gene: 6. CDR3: CASSLRGTGLYEQYF. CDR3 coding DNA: TGTGCCAGCAGCTTAAGGGGGACAGGTCTCTACGAGCAGTACTTC.

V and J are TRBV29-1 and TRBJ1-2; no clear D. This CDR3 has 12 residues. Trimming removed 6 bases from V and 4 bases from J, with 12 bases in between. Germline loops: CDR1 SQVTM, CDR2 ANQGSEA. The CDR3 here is CSVQRVRYGYTF. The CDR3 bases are TGCAGCGTCCAGAGGGTCCGCTATGGCTACACCTTC.

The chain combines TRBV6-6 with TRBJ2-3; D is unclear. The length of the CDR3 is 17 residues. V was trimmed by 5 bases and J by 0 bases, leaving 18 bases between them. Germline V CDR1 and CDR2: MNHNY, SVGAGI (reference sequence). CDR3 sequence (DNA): TGTGCCAGCAGTCCCGAGGCGGTACTTCCCAGCACAGATACGCAGTATTTT. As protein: CASSPEAVLPSTDTQYF.

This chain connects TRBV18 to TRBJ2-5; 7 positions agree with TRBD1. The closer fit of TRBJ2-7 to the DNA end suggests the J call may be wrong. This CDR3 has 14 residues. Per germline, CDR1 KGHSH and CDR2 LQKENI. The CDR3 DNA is TGTGCCAGCTCACCATTGCAGGGGGACTACGAGCAGTACTTC. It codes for CASSPLQGDYEQYF.

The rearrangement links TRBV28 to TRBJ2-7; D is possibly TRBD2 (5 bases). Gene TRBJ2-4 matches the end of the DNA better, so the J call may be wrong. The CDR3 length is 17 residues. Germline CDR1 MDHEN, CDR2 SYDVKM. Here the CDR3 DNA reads TGTGCCAGCAGTTTATTGGGAGCGGATGGGCCCAAAAACATTCAGTACTTC. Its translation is CASSLLGADGPKNIQYF.

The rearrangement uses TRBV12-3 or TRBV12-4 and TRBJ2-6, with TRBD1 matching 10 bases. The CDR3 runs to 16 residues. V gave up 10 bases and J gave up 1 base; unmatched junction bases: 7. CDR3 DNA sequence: TGTGCCACCTCGACAGGGGGCGGTTCTGGGGCCAACGTCCTGACTTTC. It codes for CATSTGGGSGANVLTF.

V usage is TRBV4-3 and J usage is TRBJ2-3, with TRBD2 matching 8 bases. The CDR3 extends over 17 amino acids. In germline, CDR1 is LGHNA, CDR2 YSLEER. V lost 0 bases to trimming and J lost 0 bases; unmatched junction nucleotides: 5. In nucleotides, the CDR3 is TGCGCCAGCAGCCAAGATTTTGCGGGGGGAAGCACAGATACGCAGTATTTT. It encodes CASSQDFAGGSTDTQYF.

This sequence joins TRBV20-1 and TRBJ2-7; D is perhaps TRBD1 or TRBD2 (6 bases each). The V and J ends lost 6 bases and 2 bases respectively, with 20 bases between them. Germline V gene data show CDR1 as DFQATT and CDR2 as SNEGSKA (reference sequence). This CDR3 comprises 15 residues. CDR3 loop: CSAPAGGGNPYEQYF. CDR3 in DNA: TGCAGTGCCCCCGCCGGAGGGGGGAATCCCTACGAGCAGTACTTC.

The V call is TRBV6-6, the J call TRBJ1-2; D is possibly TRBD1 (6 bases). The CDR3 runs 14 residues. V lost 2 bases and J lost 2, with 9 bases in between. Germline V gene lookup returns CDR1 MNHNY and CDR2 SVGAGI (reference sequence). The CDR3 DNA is TGTGCCAGCAGTTACACAGGGTTCAACTATGGCTACACCTTC. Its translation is CASSYTGFNYGYTF.

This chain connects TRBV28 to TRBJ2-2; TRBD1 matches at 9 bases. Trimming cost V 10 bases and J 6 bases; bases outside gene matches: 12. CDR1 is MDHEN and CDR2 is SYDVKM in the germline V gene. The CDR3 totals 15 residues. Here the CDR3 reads CAILRDRDDAGELFF. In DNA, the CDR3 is TGTGCCATCCTCCGGGACAGGGACGATGCCGGGGAGCTGTTTTTT.

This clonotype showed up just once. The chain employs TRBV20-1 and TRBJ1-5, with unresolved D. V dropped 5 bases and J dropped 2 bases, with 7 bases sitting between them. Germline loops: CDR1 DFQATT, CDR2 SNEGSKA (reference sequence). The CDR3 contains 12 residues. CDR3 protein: CSAGMGNQPQHF. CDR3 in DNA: TGCAGTGCTGGCATGGGCAATCAGCCCCAGCATTTT.